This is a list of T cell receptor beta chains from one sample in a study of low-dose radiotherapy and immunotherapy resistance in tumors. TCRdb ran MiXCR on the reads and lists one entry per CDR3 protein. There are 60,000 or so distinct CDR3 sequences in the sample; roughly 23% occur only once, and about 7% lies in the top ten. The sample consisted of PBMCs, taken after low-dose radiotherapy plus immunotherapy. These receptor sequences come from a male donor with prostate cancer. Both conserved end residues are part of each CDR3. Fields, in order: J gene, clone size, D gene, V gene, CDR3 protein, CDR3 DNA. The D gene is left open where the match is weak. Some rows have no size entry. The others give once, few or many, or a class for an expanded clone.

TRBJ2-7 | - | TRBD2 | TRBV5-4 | CASSSSGGAYEQYF | TGTGCCAGCAGCTCCAGCGGGGGGGCCTACGAGCAGTACTTC
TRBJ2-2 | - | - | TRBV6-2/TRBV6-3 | CASSYDYVGTGELFFF | -
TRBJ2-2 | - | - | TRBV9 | CASSVAGKSTGELFF | TGTGCCAGCAGCGTTGCAGGGAAGTCGACCGGGGAGCTGTTTTTT
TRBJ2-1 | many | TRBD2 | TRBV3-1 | CASSRRTSGTYNEQFF | TGTGCCAGCAGCCGGAGGACTAGCGGAACTTACAATGAGCAGTTCTTC
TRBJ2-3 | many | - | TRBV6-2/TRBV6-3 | CASSRDSFTDTQYF | TGTGCCAGCAGCAGGGACTCCTTCACAGATACGCAGTATTTT
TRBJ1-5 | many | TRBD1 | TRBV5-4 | CASSSSPGTGINQPQHF | TGTGCCAGCAGCTCTAGCCCCGGGACAGGTATCAATCAGCCCCAGCATTTT
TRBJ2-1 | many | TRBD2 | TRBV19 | CASSISSGGLSSYNEQFF | TGTGCCAGTAGTATTTCTAGCGGGGGCCTTAGCTCCTACAATGAGCAGTTCTTC
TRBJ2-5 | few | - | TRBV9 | CASSVGAEVETQYF | TGTGCCAGCAGCGTAGGAGCGGAGGTTGAGACCCAGTACTTC
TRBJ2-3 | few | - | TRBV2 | CASSEQGILDTQYF | TGTGCCAGCAGTGAACAGGGTATTTTGGATACGCAGTATTTT
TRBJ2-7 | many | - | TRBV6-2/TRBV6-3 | CASSESPGVAYEQYF | TGTGCCAGCAGTGAATCCCCGGGAGTGGCCTACGAGCAGTACTTC
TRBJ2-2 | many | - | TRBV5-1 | CASSLAGGAGELFF | TGCGCCAGCAGCTTGGCCGGGGGTGCCGGGGAGCTGTTTTTT
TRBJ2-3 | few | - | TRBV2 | CASGEVDTQYF | TGTGCCTCCGGGGAGGTAGATACGCAGTATTTT
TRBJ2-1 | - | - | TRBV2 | CASGRLYNEQFF | TGTGCCAGCGGGAGGCTTTACAATGAGCAGTTCTTC
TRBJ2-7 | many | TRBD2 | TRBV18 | CASSPPGWAGGNYEQYF | TGTGCCAGCTCACCACCGGGTTGGGCGGGAGGCAACTACGAGCAGTACTTC
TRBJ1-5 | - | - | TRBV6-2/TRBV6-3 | CASSEFGLAPNQPQHF | TGTGCCAGCAGTGAATTTGGCCTCGCCCCAAATCAGCCCCAGCATTTT
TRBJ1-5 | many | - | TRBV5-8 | CASSLPRTRDQPQHF | TGTGCCAGCAGCTTGCCTAGGACAAGAGATCAGCCCCAGCATTTT
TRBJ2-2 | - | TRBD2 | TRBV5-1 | CASSLAGLNTGELFF | TGCGCCAGCAGCTTAGCGGGACTAAACACCGGGGAGCTGTTTTTT
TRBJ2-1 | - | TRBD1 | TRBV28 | CASSPFGARQGSNEQFF | TGTGCCAGCAGTCCCTTTGGGGCTCGACAGGGGTCCAATGAGCAGTTCTTC
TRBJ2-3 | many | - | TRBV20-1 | CSALRANTQYF | TGCAGTGCTCTCAGGGCTAATACGCAGTATTTT
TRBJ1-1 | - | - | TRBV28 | CASSRPFTMNTEAFF | TGTGCCAGCAGTCGGCCCTTTACAATGAACACTGAAGCTTTCTTT